The next 22 T cell receptor beta chains were all read from a single sample in a study of cytomegalovirus exposure and HLA in healthy donors. 13 Jbeta primers and 60 Vbeta primers were used for the PCR. This table comes from immunoSEQ multiplex PCR, and its TCRdb copy is limited to in-frame clones, with some not included. This sample yields around 100,000 clones, of which roughly 71% are seen a single time; roughly 8.3% belongs to the top ten. Sequencing was carried out using PBMCs. The receptors were sampled from a man in his late teens or twenties in good health and CMV-seropositive.

J is TRBJ1-5 and V is TRBV6-5; 7 nucleotides agree with TRBD1. Germline V gene data show CDR1 as MNHEY and CDR2 as SVGAGI. V shed 4 bases, J shed 5 bases, and the junction held 8 bases outside the gene matches. The CDR3 spans 15 residues. CDR3 bases: TGTGCCAGCAGTTCCAGATCCAGGGGGGATCAGCCCCAGCATTTT. Amino acids: CASSSRSRGDQPQHF.

The chain couples TRBV2 to TRBJ1-6, with 8 nucleotides matching TRBD1. Germline V CDR1 and CDR2: SNHLY, FYNNEI. The CDR3 totals 18 residues. V was pared by 4 bases and J by 1 base, with 9 bases of the junction left unmatched. CDR3: CASSAGRGHRSYNSPLHF. CDR3 nucleotides: TGTGCCAGCAGTGCAGGCAGGGGGCATCGGTCCTATAATTCACCCCTCCACTTT.

The chain combines TRBV5-1 with TRBJ1-5; D possibly corresponds to TRBD1 (6 bases). Germline CDR1 SGHRS, CDR2 YFSETQ. The CDR3 runs to 14 residues. Trimming left V 4 bases short and J 4 bases short, with 12 bases between. The DNA of the CDR3 is TGCGCCAGCAGCCCGACAGGACCGAATCAGCCCCAGCATTTT. Translating gives CASSPTGPNQPQHF. The entire variable domain, with the rest obtained from reference TRBV5-1 and TRBJ1-5, is as follows: KAGVTQTPRYLIKTRGQQVTLSCSPISGHRSVSWYQQTPGQGLQFLFEYFSETQRNKGNFPGRFSGRQFSNSRSEMNVSTLELGDSALYLCASSPTGPNQPQHFGDGTRLSIL.

The chain couples TRBV7-6 to TRBJ1-5; D unclear. The germline V and J ends were trimmed by 5 bases and 1 base, with 15 bases remaining between them. The CDR3 is made up of 16 amino acids. Germline V gene lookup returns CDR1 SGHVS and CDR2 FNYEAQ. CDR3 sequence: CASSPFSGVSNQPQHF. The DNA for the CDR3 is TGTGCCAGCAGCCCCTTCTCGGGTGTCAGCAATCAGCCCCAGCATTTT. Looking up the rest from reference TRBV7-6 and TRBJ1-5 gives the full variable domain: GAGVSQSPRYKVTKRGQDVALRCDPISGHVSLYWYRQALGQGPEFLTYFNYEAQQDKSGLPNDRFSAERPEGSISTLTIQRTEQRDSAMYRCASSPFSGVSNQPQHFGDGTRLSIL.

The J gene is TRBJ1-1, the V gene TRBV10-3, with D maybe TRBD1 (6 bases). Germline lookup yields CDR1 ENHRY and CDR2 SYGVKD. CDR3 length equals 16 residues. The V and J ends lost 0 bases and 3 bases respectively, with 14 bases between them. Here the CDR3 DNA reads TGTGCCATCAGTGAGTCGAGGGGGGGGAGGGACACTGAAGCTTTCTTT. It yields the protein CAISESRGGRDTEAFF.

CDR3 region: CASSAGYGNQPQHF. The CDR3 DNA is TGTGCCAGCAGCGCAGGTTATGGCAATCAGCCCCAGCATTTT. J is TRBJ1-5 and V is TRBV2; D gene unclear. Germline V lookup: CDR1 SNHLY, CDR2 FYNNEI. CDR3 size: 14 residues. Trimming shortened V by 6 bases and J by 2 bases, and 11 bases separated the two germline ends.

This rearrangement joins TRBV30 to TRBJ2-3, with 8 nucleotides matching TRBD2. CDR3 length: 17 amino acids. Germline CDR1 and CDR2: GTSNPN and SVGIG (reference sequence). V was pared by 2 bases and J by 2 bases, with 12 bases of the junction left unmatched. CDR3 coding DNA: TGTGCCTGGAGTCCCCGGGGGACTAGAGTGGCCACAGATACGCAGTATTTT. It encodes CAWSPRGTRVATDTQYF.

The rearrangement uses TRBV6-5 and TRBJ2-2, with 9 positions matching TRBD1. With V trimmed by 6 bases and J by 4 bases, 6 bases remained unmatched. This CDR3 comprises 15 residues. CDR1 MNHEY and CDR2 SVGAGI come from the germline V gene. CDR3 sequence reads: CASRPDRGTTGELFF. As DNA, the CDR3 is TGTGCCAGCAGACCAGACAGGGGGACCACCGGGGAGCTGTTTTTT.

The DNA of the CDR3 is TGTGCCAGCAGTTCCCTACAGGGTCGGGCTTTCTTT. Translated, it gives CASSSLQGRAFF. The chain employs TRBV28 and TRBJ1-1, with a possible D match to TRBD1 (6 bases). V dropped 4 bases and J dropped 11 bases, with 14 bases sitting between them. Germline lookup yields CDR1 MDHEN and CDR2 SYDVKM. The CDR3 has 12 amino acids.

The CDR3 sequence: CASQLLAGGTGELFF. The CDR3 DNA follows: TGTGCCAGCCAACTTCTAGCGGGGGGCACCGGGGAGCTGTTTTTT. The chain employs TRBV7-9 and TRBJ2-2; TRBD2 agrees at 11 bases. The germline CDR1 and CDR2 sequences are SEHNR and FQNEAQ (reference sequence). J lost 4 bases, V lost 8 bases, and 6 bases had no gene match. The CDR3 runs to 15 residues.

This chain uses TRBV7-9 with TRBJ2-5; 8 bases map to TRBD2. The trim removed 1 base at V and 5 bases at J, leaving 3 bases unmatched. The CDR3 has 14 amino acids. Germline-derived CDR1 and CDR2 are SEHNR and FQNEAQ (reference sequence). The CDR3 nucleotides are TGTGCCAGCAGCTTAGGCGGGGGGAAGGAGACCCAGTACTTC. Translated, it gives CASSLGGGKETQYF. Filled out from reference TRBV7-9 and TRBJ2-5, the complete variable domain reads DTGVSQNPRHKITKRGQNVTFRCDPISEHNRLYWYRQTLGQGPEFLTYFQNEAQLEKSRLLSDRFSAERPKGSFSTLEIQRTEQGDSAMYLCASSLGGGKETQYFGPGTRLLVL.

This clone occurred once. The genes are TRBV10-3 and TRBJ1-1; TRBD1 is a possible D gene (5 bases). V was clipped by 10 bases and J by 5 bases, with 14 bases between them. The CDR3 extends over 12 amino acids. The V gene's germline CDR1 is ENHRY and CDR2 SYGVKD. The DNA of the CDR3 is TGTGCCAGCGCTGGGGCGATGACTGAAGCTTTCTTT. Translation gives CASAGAMTEAFF.

J is TRBJ2-3 and V is TRBV6-6, with TRBD2 identical over 8 bases. Germline V CDR1 and CDR2: MNHNY, SVGAGI (reference sequence). Trimming took 8 bases from V and 13 from J; bases not matched to a gene: 11. The CDR3 has 12 residues. The CDR3 is CASGSKAGAKYF. In DNA, the CDR3 is TGTGCCAGCGGATCTAAAGCGGGGGCGAAGTATTTT.

This clone has more than one count but fewer than ten. The V and J genes are TRBV6-5 and TRBJ1-1; D remains unclear. The CDR3 has 12 residues. In germline, CDR1 is MNHEY, CDR2 SVGAGI. Trimming left V 2 bases short and J 11 bases short, with 12 bases between. The CDR3 region has the DNA TGTGCCAGCAGTTACGACGGGTCGTTGGCTTTCTTT. Encoded protein: CASSYDGSLAFF.

The chain combines TRBV5-1 with TRBJ1-4, with 7 nucleotides matching TRBD1. With V trimmed by 0 bases and J by 7 bases, 9 bases remained unmatched. This CDR3 is built from 16 residues. Per germline, CDR1 SGHRS and CDR2 YFSETQ. The CDR3 loop reads CASSLGDRDGGEKLFF. CDR3 DNA: TGCGCCAGCAGCTTGGGAGACAGGGATGGAGGTGAAAAACTGTTTTTT. Drawing the rest from reference TRBV5-1 and TRBJ1-4, the complete variable domain is KAGVTQTPRYLIKTRGQQVTLSCSPISGHRSVSWYQQTPGQGLQFLFEYFSETQRNKGNFPGRFSGRQFSNSRSEMNVSTLELGDSALYLCASSLGDRDGGEKLFFGSGTQLSVL.

The chain uses TRBV4-1 and TRBJ1-1, with TRBD1 identical over 9 bases. Unmatched junction bases numbered 2, after V lost 1 base and J lost 5 bases. The CDR3 runs 14 residues. CDR1 is MGHRA and CDR2 is YSYEKL in the germline V gene. The CDR3 loop is CASSQGDRATEAFF. The CDR3 coding sequence is TGCGCCAGCAGCCAAGGGGACAGGGCTACTGAAGCTTTCTTT.

The V call is TRBV6-1, the J call TRBJ2-7; D may be TRBD2 (6 bases). The V end lost 2 bases, the J end lost 3 bases, and 26 bases lay between the germline ends. Germline CDR1 and CDR2: MNHNS and SASEGT. The CDR3 covers 19 residues. Here the CDR3 reads CASSEMSGLLKGRVYEQYV. As DNA, the CDR3 is TGTGCCAGCAGTGAAATGTCGGGACTTTTAAAGGGCCGTGTCTACGAGCAGTACGTC.

V and J are TRBV2 and TRBJ2-5; D possibly corresponds to TRBD2 (5 bases). The germline V gene encodes CDR1 SNHLY and CDR2 FYNNEI. The CDR3 length is 15 residues. V gave up 4 bases and J gave up 5 bases, with 17 bases separating them. The CDR3 DNA reads as TGTGCCAGCAGTGCCGACGGACTTCTCGGGGAGACCCAGTACTTC. This encodes CASSADGLLGETQYF.

The chain carries TRBV9 and TRBJ2-7; 8 bases line up with TRBD2. Germline V CDR1 and CDR2: SGDLS, YYNGEE. The CDR3 consists of 16 residues. V lost 0 bases and J lost 5; bases outside the gene matches: 10. CDR3 region: CASSVGTGGGRDEQYV. DNA of the CDR3: TGTGCCAGCAGCGTAGGTACGGGGGGGGGCCGGGACGAGCAGTACGTC.

V is TRBV11-3 and J is TRBJ1-3; weak D call: TRBD1 (5 bases). The CDR3 sequence is 12 residues long. Germline V gene lookup returns CDR1 SGHNT and CDR2 YENEEA. Trimming stripped 5 bases from V and 8 bases from J, with 10 bases between. The CDR3 nucleotides read TGTGCCAGCAGCCGAGCGGGGGACACCATATATTTT. It codes for CASSRAGDTIYF.

The rearrangement links TRBV19 to TRBJ1-5; D gene unclear. V dropped 6 bases and J dropped 0 bases, with 12 bases sitting between them. This CDR3 is built from 15 residues. Germline-derived CDR1 and CDR2 are LNHDA and SQIVND (reference sequence). CDR3 bases: TGTGCCAGTAGCCGGGCGGGGTATAGCAATCAGCCCCAGCATTTT. It yields the protein CASSRAGYSNQPQHF. Full variable domain (remainder filled in from reference TRBV19 and TRBJ1-5): DGGITQSPKYLFRKEGQNVTLSCEQNLNHDAMYWYRQDPGQGLRLIYYSQIVNDFQKGDIAEGYSVSREKKESFPLTVTSAQKNPTAFYLCASSRAGYSNQPQHFGDGTRLSIL.

V and J are TRBV28 and TRBJ1-5; D may be TRBD1 (5 bases). Trimming removed 5 bases from V and 1 base from J, with 15 bases in between. CDR1 MDHEN and CDR2 SYDVKM come from the germline V gene. The CDR3 extends over 16 amino acids. The CDR3 is CASSRSPGHSNQPQHF. DNA of the CDR3: TGTGCCAGCAGTCGATCTCCAGGACACAGCAATCAGCCCCAGCATTTT.